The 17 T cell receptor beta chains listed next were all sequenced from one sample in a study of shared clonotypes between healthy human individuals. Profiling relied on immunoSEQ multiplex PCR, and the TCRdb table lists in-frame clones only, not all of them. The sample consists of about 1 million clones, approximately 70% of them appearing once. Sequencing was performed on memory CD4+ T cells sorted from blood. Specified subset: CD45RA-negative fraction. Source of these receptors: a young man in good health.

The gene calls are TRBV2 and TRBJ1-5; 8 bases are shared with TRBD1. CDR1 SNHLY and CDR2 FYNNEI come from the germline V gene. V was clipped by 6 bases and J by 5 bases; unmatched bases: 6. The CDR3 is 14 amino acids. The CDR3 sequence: CASRGGQADQPQHF. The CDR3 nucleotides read TGTGCCAGCAGGGGGGGACAGGCGGATCAGCCCCAGCATTTT.

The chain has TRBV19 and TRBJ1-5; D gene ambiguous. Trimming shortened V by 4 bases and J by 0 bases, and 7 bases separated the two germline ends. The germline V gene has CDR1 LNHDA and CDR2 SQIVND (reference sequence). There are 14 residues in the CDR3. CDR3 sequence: CASSTALSNQPQHF. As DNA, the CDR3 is TGTGCCAGTAGTACGGCGCTTAGCAATCAGCCCCAGCATTTT.

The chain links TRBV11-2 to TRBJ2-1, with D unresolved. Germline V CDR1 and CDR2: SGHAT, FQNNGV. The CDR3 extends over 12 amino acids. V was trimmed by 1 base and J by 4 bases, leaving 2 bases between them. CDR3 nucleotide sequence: TGTGCCAGCAGCTTAGTTTACAATGAGCAGTTCTTC. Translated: CASSLVYNEQFF.

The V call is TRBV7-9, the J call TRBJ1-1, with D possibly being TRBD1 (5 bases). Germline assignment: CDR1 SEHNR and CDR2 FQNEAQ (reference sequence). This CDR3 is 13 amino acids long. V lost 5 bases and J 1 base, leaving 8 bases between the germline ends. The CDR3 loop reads CASSPRENTEAFF. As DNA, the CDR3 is TGTGCCAGCAGCCCCAGGGAGAACACTGAAGCTTTCTTT. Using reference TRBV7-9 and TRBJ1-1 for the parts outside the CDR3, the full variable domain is DTGVSQNPRHKITKRGQNVTFRCDPISEHNRLYWYRQTLGQGPEFLTYFQNEAQLEKSRLLSDRFSAERPKGSFSTLEIQRTEQGDSAMYLCASSPRENTEAFFGQGTRLTVV.

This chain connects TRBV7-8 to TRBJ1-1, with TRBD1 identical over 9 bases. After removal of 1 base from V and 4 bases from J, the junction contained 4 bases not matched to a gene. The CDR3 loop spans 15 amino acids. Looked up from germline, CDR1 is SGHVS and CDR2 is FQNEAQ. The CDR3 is CASSLGNRGPTEAFF. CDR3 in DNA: TGTGCCAGCAGCTTAGGAAACAGGGGGCCCACTGAAGCTTTCTTT.

CDR3 region: CASSVGDTSSYEQYF. The CDR3 DNA is TGTGCCAGCAGCGTAGGGGATACCAGCTCCTACGAGCAGTACTTC. V and J are TRBV9 and TRBJ2-7; D not certain. The CDR3 runs to 15 residues. V lost 0 bases and J lost 0, with 10 bases in between. CDR1 is SGDLS, CDR2 YYNGEE, per germline.

CDR3 loop: CASSSTGETEAFF. The CDR3 bases are TGTGCCAGCAGTTCTACAGGGGAAACTGAAGCTTTCTTT. The V gene is TRBV7-9, the J gene TRBJ1-1; 7 bases fit TRBD1. V was pared by 6 bases and J by 5 bases, with 6 bases of the junction left unmatched. There are 13 residues in the CDR3. Germline lookup yields CDR1 SEHNR and CDR2 FQNEAQ (reference sequence).

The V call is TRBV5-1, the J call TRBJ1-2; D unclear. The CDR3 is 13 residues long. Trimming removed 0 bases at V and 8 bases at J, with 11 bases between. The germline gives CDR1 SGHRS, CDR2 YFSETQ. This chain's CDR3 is CASSLDLSRGYTF. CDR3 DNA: TGCGCCAGCAGCTTGGATCTCTCGAGGGGCTACACCTTC.

CDR3 residues: CASSTTGKWNTIYF. In nucleotides, the CDR3 is TGTGCCAGCAGTACGACAGGGAAGTGGAACACCATATATTTT. The genes are TRBV28 and TRBJ1-3, with TRBD1 identical over 7 bases. The V and J ends lost 5 bases and 7 bases, in that order; junction bases with no gene match: 8. CDR3 length equals 14 residues. Germline V gives CDR1 MDHEN, CDR2 SYDVKM.

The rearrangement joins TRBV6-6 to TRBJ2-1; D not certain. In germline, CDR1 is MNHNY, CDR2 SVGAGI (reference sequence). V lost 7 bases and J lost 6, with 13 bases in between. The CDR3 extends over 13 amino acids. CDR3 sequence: CASTPAGSNEQFF. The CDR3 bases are TGTGCCAGCACCCCCGCAGGTAGCAATGAGCAGTTCTTC.

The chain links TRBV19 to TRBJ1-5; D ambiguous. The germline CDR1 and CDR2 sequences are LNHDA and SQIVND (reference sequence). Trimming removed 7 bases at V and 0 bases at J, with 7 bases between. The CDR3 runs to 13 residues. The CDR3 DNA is TGTGCCAGTACCCCTTATAGCAATCAGCCCCAGCATTTT. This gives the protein CASTPYSNQPQHF.

CDR3 loop: CASSDDRASYEQYF. The CDR3 DNA reads as TGTGCCAGTAGTGATGACAGGGCCTCCTACGAGCAGTACTTC. V and J are TRBV19 and TRBJ2-7; TRBD1 matches 7 bases. Germline CDR1 and CDR2: LNHDA and SQIVND (reference sequence). Trimming at V came to 5 bases and at J to 0 bases, leaving 4 bases not matched to a gene. This CDR3 spans 14 amino acids.

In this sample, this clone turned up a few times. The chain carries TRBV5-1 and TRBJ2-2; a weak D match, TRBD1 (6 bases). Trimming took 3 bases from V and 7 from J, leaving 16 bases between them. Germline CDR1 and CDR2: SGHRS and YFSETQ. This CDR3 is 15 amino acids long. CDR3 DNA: TGCGCCAGCAGCTACAGGGAACCCCGCGTCGGGGAGCTGTTTTTT. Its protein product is CASSYREPRVGELFF.

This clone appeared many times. The CDR3 bases are TGTGCCAGCAGCCCTTACCCTATGACAGGTGATACCTACGAGCAGTACTTC. Its translation is CASSPYPMTGDTYEQYF. The V call is TRBV28, the J call TRBJ2-7; a possible D gene is TRBD1 (6 bases). Trimming shortened V by 6 bases and J by 2 bases, and 23 bases separated the two germline ends. The CDR3 loop spans 17 amino acids. Germline values: CDR1 MDHEN, CDR2 SYDVKM.

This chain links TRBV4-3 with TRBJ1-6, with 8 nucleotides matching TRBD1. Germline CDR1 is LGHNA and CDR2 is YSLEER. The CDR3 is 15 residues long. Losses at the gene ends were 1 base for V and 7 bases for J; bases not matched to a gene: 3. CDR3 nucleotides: TGCGCCAGCAGCCAAGGGGACAGGCCGAATTCACCCCTCCACTTT. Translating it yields CASSQGDRPNSPLHF.

CDR3 loop: CASSGQESTEAFF. CDR3 sequence (DNA): TGTGCCAGCAGCGGACAGGAAAGCACTGAAGCTTTCTTT. The chain is built from TRBV2 and TRBJ1-1; 7 bases are shared with TRBD1. The CDR3 covers 13 residues. V shed 6 bases, J shed 4 bases, and the junction held 5 bases outside the gene matches. CDR1 SNHLY and CDR2 FYNNEI come from the germline V gene.

Written as DNA, the CDR3 is TGTGCCAGCAGCAACGCTATCCACCCGGGTCTTAAGGGAGAGACCCAGTACTTC. Translated: CASSNAIHPGLKGETQYF. The chain links TRBV21-1 to TRBJ2-5. TRBV21-1 is an annotated pseudogene. CDR3 length: 18 residues.